Listed here is a single TCR beta chain. The Seattle patients, enrolled during active infection, were followed longitudinally. The data belong to a study of blood T cell repertoires in COVID-19. Overall study context: Researchers got acute and convalescent COVID-19 samples from the United States, Italy and Spain. T cells, B-cell-depleted T cells, or PBMCs provided the cDNA or gDNA that served as material.

As processed by the authors: Reference gene primer amplification gave estimated nucleated cell counts. Profiling relied on immunoSEQ multiplex PCR, and the TCRdb table lists in-frame clones only, not all of them. The V and J calls and clone size come from that table; D and trimming were worked out from the DNA. This table has around 160,000 clones, 85% to 90% appearing once. Trimming shortened V by 4 bases and J by 0 bases, and 18 bases separated the two germline ends. This CDR3 contains 17 residues. The V gene's germline CDR1 is SEHNR and CDR2 FQNEAQ (reference sequence). The rearrangement uses TRBV7-9 and TRBJ2-5, with D perhaps matching TRBD2 (5 bases). The TCR was taken from a man aged 18 to 30 with COVID-19, enrolled during active disease. Source material: peripheral blood. CDR3 amino acids: CASSSIGGPRYQETQYF. CDR3 coding DNA: TGTGCCAGCAGCTCCATAGGCGGGCCACGGTACCAAGAGACCCAGTACTTC.